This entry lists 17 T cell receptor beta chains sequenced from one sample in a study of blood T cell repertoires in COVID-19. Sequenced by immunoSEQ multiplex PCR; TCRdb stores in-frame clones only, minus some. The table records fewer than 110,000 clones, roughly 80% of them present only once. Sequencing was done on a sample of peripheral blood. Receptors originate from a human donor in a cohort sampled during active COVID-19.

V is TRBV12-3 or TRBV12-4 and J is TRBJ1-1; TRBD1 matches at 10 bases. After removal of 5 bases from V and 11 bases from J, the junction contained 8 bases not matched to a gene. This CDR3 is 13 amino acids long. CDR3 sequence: CASSPGQGLRAFF. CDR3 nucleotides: TGTGCCAGCAGTCCGGGACAGGGGTTGCGCGCTTTCTTT.

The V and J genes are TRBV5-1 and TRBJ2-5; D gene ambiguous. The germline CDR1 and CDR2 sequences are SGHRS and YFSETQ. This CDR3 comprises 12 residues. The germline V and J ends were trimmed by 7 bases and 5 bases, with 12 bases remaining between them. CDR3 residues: CASANPMETQYF. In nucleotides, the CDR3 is TGCGCCAGCGCTAACCCTATGGAGACCCAGTACTTC. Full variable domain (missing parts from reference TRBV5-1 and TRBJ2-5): KAGVTQTPRYLIKTRGQQVTLSCSPISGHRSVSWYQQTPGQGLQFLFEYFSETQRNKGNFPGRFSGRQFSNSRSEMNVSTLELGDSALYLCASANPMETQYFGPGTRLLVL.

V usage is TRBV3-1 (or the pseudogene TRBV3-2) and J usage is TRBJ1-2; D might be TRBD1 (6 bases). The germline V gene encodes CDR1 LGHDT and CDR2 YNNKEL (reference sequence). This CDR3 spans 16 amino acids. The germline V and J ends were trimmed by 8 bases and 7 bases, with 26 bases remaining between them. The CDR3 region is CASVQGPPGTRSGYTF. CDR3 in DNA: TGTGCCAGCGTACAAGGTCCCCCGGGGACAAGAAGTGGCTACACCTTC.

The CDR3 region has the DNA TGTGCCAGCAGCCAGGACGGGCGCGGGGGGTACAATGAGCAGTTCTTC. This translates into CASSQDGRGGYNEQFF. V usage is TRBV4-2 and J usage is TRBJ2-1; 8 nucleotides match TRBD2. The CDR3 loop spans 16 amino acids. Germline V gives CDR1 LGHNA, CDR2 YNFKEQ. Trimming at V came to 3 bases and at J to 4 bases, leaving 8 bases not matched to a gene.

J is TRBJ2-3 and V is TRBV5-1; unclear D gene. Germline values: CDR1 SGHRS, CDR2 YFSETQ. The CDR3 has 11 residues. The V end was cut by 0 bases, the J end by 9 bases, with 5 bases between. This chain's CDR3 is CASSLGGTQYF. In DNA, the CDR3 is TGCGCCAGCAGCTTGGGAGGCACGCAGTATTTT.

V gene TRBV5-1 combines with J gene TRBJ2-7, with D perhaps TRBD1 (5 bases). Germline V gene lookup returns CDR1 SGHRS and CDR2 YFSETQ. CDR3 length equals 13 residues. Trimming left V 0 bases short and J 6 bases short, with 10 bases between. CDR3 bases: TGCGCCAGCAGCTTGGAGTGGGGCAGCGAGCAGTACTTC. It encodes CASSLEWGSEQYF.

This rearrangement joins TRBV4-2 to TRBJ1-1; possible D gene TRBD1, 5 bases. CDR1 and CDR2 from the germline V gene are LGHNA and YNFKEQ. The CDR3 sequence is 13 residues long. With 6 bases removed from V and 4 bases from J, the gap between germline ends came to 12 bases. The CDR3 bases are TGTGCCAGCAGTCCCAGGGAGGGCACTGAAGCTTTCTTT. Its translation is CASSPREGTEAFF.

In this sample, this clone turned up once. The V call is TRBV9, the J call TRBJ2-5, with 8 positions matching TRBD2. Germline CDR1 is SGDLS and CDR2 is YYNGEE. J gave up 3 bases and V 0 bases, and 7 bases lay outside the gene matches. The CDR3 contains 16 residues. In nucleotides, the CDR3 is TGTGCCAGCAGCGTAGAAGCGGGGGCCTTAAAAGAGACCCAGTACTTC. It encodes CASSVEAGALKETQYF. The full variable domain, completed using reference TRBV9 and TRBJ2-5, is DSGVTQTPKHLITATGQRVTLRCSPRSGDLSVYWYQQSLDQGLQFLIQYYNGEERAKGNILERFSAQQFPDLHSELNLSSLELGDSALYFCASSVEAGALKETQYFGPGTRLLVL.

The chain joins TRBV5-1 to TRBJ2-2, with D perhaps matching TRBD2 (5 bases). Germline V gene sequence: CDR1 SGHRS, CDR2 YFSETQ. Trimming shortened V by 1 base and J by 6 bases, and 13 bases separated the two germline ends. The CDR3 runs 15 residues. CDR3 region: CASSLNSGTAGELFF. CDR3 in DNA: TGCGCCAGCAGCTTGAACTCGGGAACGGCCGGGGAGCTGTTTTTT.

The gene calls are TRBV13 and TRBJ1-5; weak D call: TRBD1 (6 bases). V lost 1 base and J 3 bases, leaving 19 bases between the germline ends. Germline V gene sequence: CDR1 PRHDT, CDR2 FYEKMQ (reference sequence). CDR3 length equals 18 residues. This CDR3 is CASSLVPGGAINNQPQHF. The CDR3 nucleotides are TGTGCCAGCAGCTTAGTCCCGGGGGGCGCAATAAACAATCAGCCCCAGCATTTT.

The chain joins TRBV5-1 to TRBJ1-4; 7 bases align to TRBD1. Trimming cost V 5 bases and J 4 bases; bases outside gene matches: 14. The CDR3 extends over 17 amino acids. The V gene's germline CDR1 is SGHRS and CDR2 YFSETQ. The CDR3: CASRKTTGQSYNEKLFF. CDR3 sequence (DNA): TGCGCCAGCAGGAAGACCACGGGACAGAGCTATAATGAAAAACTGTTTTTT.

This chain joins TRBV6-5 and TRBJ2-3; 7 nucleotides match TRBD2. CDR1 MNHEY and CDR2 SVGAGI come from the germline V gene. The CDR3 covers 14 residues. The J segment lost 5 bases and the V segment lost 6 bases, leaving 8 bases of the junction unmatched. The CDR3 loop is CASRGLGGVDTQYF. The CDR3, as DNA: TGTGCCAGCAGAGGTCTGGGGGGGGTAGATACGCAGTATTTT.

The CDR3 nucleotides are TGTGCCAGCAGCTTGGATAGTTACCAGAACACTGAAGCTTTCTTT. It encodes CASSLDSYQNTEAFF. This chain uses TRBV5-5 with TRBJ1-1; D gene uncertain. The CDR3 is 15 residues long. Germline lookup yields CDR1 SGHKS and CDR2 YYEKEE (reference sequence). V dropped 0 bases and J dropped 1 base, with 10 bases sitting between them.

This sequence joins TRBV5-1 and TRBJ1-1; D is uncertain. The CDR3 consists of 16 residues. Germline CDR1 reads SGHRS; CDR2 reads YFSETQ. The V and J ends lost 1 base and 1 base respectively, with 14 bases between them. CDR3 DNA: TGCGCCAGCAGCTTGTCCGGCGGGTACAGGAACACTGAAGCTTTCTTT. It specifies CASSLSGGYRNTEAFF.

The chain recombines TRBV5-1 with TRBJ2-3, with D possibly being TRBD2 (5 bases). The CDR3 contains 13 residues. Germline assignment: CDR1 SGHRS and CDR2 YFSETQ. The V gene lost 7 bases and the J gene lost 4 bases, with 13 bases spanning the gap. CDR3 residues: CASGTSGADTQYF. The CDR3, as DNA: TGCGCCAGCGGTACCTCCGGGGCAGATACGCAGTATTTT.

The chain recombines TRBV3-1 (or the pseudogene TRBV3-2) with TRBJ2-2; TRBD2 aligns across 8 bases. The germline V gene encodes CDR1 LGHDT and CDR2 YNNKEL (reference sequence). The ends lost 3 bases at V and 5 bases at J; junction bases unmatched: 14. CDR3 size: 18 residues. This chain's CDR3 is CASSHGIAGLVRTGELFF. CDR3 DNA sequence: TGTGCCAGCAGCCATGGGATAGCGGGGTTGGTAAGGACCGGGGAGCTGTTTTTT.

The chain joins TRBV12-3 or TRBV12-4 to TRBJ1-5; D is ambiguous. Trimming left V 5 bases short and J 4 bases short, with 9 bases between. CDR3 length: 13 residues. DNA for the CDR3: TGTGCCAGCAGTCGGCGGGAAAATCAGCCCCAGCATTTT. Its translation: CASSRRENQPQHF.